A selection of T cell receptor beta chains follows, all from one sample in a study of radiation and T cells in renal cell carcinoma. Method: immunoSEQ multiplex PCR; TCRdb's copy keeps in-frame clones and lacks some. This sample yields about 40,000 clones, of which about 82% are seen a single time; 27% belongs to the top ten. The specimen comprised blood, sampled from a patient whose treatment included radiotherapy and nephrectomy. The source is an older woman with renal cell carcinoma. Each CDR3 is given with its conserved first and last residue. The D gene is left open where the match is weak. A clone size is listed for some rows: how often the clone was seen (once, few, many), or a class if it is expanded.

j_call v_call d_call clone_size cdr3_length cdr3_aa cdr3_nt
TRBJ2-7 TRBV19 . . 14 CASSLGGGTYEQYF TGTGCCAGTAGTCTCGGGGGCGGGACGTACGAGCAGTACTTC
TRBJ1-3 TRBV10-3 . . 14 CAISGVGREDTIYF TGTGCCATCAGTGGTGTGGGAAGGGAAGACACCATATATTTT
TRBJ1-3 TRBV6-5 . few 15 CASSYSGQGVDTIYF TGTGCCAGCAGTTACTCTGGCCAGGGTGTCGACACCATATATTTT
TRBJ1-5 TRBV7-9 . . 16 CASSLERGTSNQPQHF TGTGCCAGCAGCTTAGAACGGGGTACCAGCAATCAGCCCCAGCATTTT
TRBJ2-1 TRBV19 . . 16 CASSMVGGVSYNEQFF TGTGCCAGTAGTATGGTCGGGGGAGTCTCCTACAATGAGCAGTTCTTC
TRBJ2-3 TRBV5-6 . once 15 CASSLILTSTDTQYF TGTGCCAGCAGCTTAATTCTTACTAGCACAGATACGCAGTATTTT
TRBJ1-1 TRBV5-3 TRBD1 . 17 CARSFGTGGSRNTEAFF TGTGCCAGAAGCTTTGGGACAGGGGGCTCCCGGAACACTGAAGCTTTCTTT
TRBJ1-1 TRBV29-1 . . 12 CSPCGGDTEAFF TGCAGTCCCTGTGGGGGTGACACTGAAGCTTTCTTT
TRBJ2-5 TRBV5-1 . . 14 CASSDPRRGETQYF TGCGCCAGCAGCGACCCCCGGAGGGGAGAGACCCAGTACTTC
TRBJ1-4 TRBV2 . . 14 CASSVRESNEKLFF TGTGCCAGCAGTGTGAGGGAGTCTAATGAAAAACTGTTTTTT
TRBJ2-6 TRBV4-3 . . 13 CASSFAGANVLTF TGCGCCAGCAGCTTTGCTGGGGCCAACGTCCTGACTTTC
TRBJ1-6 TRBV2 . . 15 CASSDPRRVNSPLHF TGTGCCAGCAGTGACCCCCGGAGGGTGAATTCACCCCTCCACTTT
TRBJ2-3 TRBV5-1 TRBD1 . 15 CASSLQGQGTDTQYF TGCGCCAGCAGCTTGCAGGGACAGGGGACAGATACGCAGTATTTT
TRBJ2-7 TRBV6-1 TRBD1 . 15 CASSARDRGQYEQYF TGTGCCAGCAGTGCACGGGACAGGGGGCAGTACGAGCAGTACTTC
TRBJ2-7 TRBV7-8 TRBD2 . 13 CASSLVGGSGQYF TGTGCCAGCAGCTTAGTGGGGGGGTCCGGGCAGTACTTC
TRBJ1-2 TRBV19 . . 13 CASSIGENYGYTF TGTGCCAGTAGTATAGGGGAGAACTATGGCTACACCTTC
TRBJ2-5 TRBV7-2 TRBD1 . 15 CASSLSGTGYETQYF TGTGCCAGCAGCCTCTCCGGGACAGGGTACGAGACCCAGTACTTC
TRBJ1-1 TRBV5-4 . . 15 CASSLGQGSGTEAFF TGTGCCAGCAGCTTGGGTCAGGGAAGTGGAACTGAAGCTTTCTTT
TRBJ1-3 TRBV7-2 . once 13 CASSSGPGNTIYF TGTGCCAGCAGCTCAGGTCCGGGAAACACCATATATTTT
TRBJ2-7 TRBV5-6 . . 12 CASRDGSYEQYF TGTGCCAGCAGAGACGGCTCCTACGAGCAGTACTTC
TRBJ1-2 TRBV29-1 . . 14 CSVEERQVDYGYTF TGCAGCGTTGAAGAAAGGCAGGTCGACTATGGCTACACCTTC
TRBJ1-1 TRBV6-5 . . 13 CASSYWGNTEAFF TGTGCCAGCAGTTACTGGGGGAACACTGAAGCTTTCTTT
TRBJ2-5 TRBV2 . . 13 CASSDEVFETQYF TGTGCCAGCAGTGATGAGGTGTTTGAGACCCAGTACTTC
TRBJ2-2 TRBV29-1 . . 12 CSVVGPTGELFF TGCAGCGTTGTTGGGCCCACCGGGGAGCTGTTTTTT
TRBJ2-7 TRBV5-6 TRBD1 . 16 CASSSDRGLLTYEQYF TGTGCCAGCAGCTCGGACAGGGGTTTGTTGACCTACGAGCAGTACTTC
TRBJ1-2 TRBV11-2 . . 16 CASSSWEGGANYGYTF TGTGCCAGCAGCTCGTGGGAGGGTGGGGCTAACTATGGCTACACCTTC
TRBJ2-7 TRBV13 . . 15 CASSFTGRGSYEQYF TGTGCCAGCAGCTTCACAGGGAGGGGCTCCTACGAGCAGTACTTC
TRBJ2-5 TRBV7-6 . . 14 CASTSPGVGETQYF TGTGCCAGCACTTCCCCAGGGGTCGGGGAGACCCAGTACTTC
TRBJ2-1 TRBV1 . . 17 CTSSHSPGGSSYNEQFF TGCACCAGCAGCCACTCACCCGGGGGGTCCTCCTACAATGAGCAGTTCTTC
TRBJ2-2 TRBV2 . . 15 CASSETPMGTGELFF TGTGCCAGCAGTGAAACTCCTATGGGCACCGGGGAGCTGTTTTTT
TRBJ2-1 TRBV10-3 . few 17 CAISESEGGTSYNEQFF TGTGCCATCAGTGAGTCGGAAGGCGGGACCTCCTACAATGAGCAGTTCTTC
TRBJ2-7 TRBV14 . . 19 CASSQDWATPRAIPYEQYF TGTGCCAGCAGCCAAGATTGGGCGACACCGCGCGCGATCCCTTACGAGCAGTACTTC
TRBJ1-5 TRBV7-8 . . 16 CASSSHRVLSNQPQHF TGTGCCAGCAGCTCACACAGGGTGTTGAGCAATCAGCCCCAGCATTTT
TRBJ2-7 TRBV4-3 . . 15 CASSQEKGSGYEQYF TGCGCCAGCAGCCAAGAGAAGGGGAGTGGCTACGAGCAGTACTTC
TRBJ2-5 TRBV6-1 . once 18 CASSERLLGSPIQETQYF TGTGCCAGCAGTGAAAGGCTATTGGGCAGTCCGATACAAGAGACCCAGTACTTC
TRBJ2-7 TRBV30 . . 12 CAWSPTGNEQYF TGTGCCTGGAGCCCAACGGGAAACGAGCAGTACTTC
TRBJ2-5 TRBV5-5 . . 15 CASSSSHGAAGTQYF TGTGCCAGCAGCTCCTCCCACGGAGCCGCCGGGACCCAGTACTTC
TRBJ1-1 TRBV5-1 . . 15 CASSLEYLGNTEAFF TGCGCCAGCAGCTTGGAGTATCTGGGGAACACTGAAGCTTTCTTT
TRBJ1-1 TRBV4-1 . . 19 CASSHGLVEASQQNTEAFF TGCGCCAGCAGCCATGGACTCGTGGAAGCCTCCCAACAAAACACTGAAGCTTTCTTT